The rows below give T cell receptor beta chains drawn from one sample of a study of blood T cell repertoires in COVID-19. Repertoires were generated with immunoSEQ multiplex PCR, while TCRdb's copy carries only in-frame clones and drops some. The sample lists under 250,000 clones, 84% seen once, with approximately 1.5% in the top ten. The sample consisted of peripheral blood. These receptors all come from a woman aged 40 to 50 who had recovered from COVID-19. The CDR3 runs from the conserved cysteine through the conserved F or W. Fields, in order: D gene, V gene, J gene, clone size, CDR3 DNA, CDR3 protein. A D gene is named only where the DNA matches it firmly. A row's size may be missing; if present it is once, few, many or a size class.

.	TRBV4-1	TRBJ1-6	few	TGCGCCAGCAGCCAAGATGTTAACGGGATAGGGTCCCTCCACTTT	CASSQDVNGIGSLHF
TRBD1	TRBV5-1	TRBJ2-1	.	TGCGCCAGCAGCTTTGGACAGGGCTATGAGCAGTTCTTC	CASSFGQGYEQFF
.	TRBV5-6	TRBJ1-2	.	TGTGCCAGCAGCTTTTCAGGGGCCGGTTACTATGGCTACACCTTC	CASSFSGAGYYGYTF
TRBD1	TRBV5-4	TRBJ2-4	.	TGTGCCAGCAGCACCCCGGGACAGGGGAACATTCAGTACTTC	CASSTPGQGNIQYF
.	TRBV20-1	TRBJ2-5	once	TGCAGTGCTAGTCACGGTTCACGTGAGACCCAGTACTTC	CSASHGSRETQYF
TRBD1	TRBV7-8	TRBJ1-5	.	TGTGCCAGCAGCCCCTCGGACAGGGGGCCGTTCGTGCCCCAGCATTTT	CASSPSDRGPFVPQHF
TRBD2	TRBV5-1	TRBJ2-1	.	TGCGCCAGCAGCTTGGACGCCGGGCTAGCGGAATACAATGCGCAGTTCTTC	CASSLDAGLAEYNAQFF
TRBD2	TRBV30	TRBJ2-1	.	TGTGCCTGGAGGACTTTAGCGGGGGGGCCTTACAATGAGCAGTTCTTC	CAWRTLAGGPYNEQFF
.	TRBV15	TRBJ1-4	.	TGTGCCACCAGCCCCCGACAGTCTGCAACTAATGAAAAACTGTTTTTT	CATSPRQSATNEKLFF
TRBD1	TRBV27	TRBJ2-2	once	TGTGCCAGCAGTTTAACAGGGGCAGGGAACACCGGGGAGCTGTTTTTT	CASSLTGAGNTGELFF
TRBD1	TRBV29-1	TRBJ2-7	.	TGCAGCGTTGAAACCCGAGGGACAGGGATGCTATTCCAGTACTTC	CSVETRGTGMLFQYF
.	TRBV3-1/TRBV3-2	TRBJ2-3	.	TGTGCCAGCAGCCAAGAGACAACCTGGGGCACAGATACGCAGTATTTT	CASSQETTWGTDTQYF
.	TRBV10-3	TRBJ2-2	.	TGTGCCATCAGTGAGTCGAGAGGGAAGGTCGGGGAGCTGTTTTTT	CAISESRGKVGELFF
.	TRBV6-1	TRBJ1-5	.	TGTGCCAGCAGTGAAGGGGGCGGAGATCAGCCCCAGCATTTT	CASSEGGGDQPQHF
.	TRBV19	TRBJ1-5	.	TGTGCCAGTCAAATACGGGGGGCCGTTAGCAATCAGCCCCAGCATTTT	CASQIRGAVSNQPQHF
.	TRBV6-6	TRBJ2-3	.	TGTGCCAGCAGTTACACAACAGATACGCAGTATTTT	CASSYTTDTQYF
TRBD2	TRBV6-2/TRBV6-3	TRBJ2-7	.	TGTGCCAGCAGTACCTCCTCTAGCGGGGGGTTGTACTTC	CASSTSSSGGLYF
TRBD1	TRBV7-9	TRBJ2-2	.	TGTGCCAGCAGCCCGGGACAGACAGGAAGAGGCACCGGGGAGCTGTTTTTT	CASSPGQTGRGTGELFF
TRBD2	TRBV3-1/TRBV3-2	TRBJ2-3	once	TGTGCCAGCAGCCAACCGGGACTAGCGGGGGGGACAGATACGCAGTATTTT	CASSQPGLAGGTDTQYF
TRBD2	TRBV5-4	TRBJ2-1	.	TGTGCCAGCAGCCCCGGACTAGTTGAGGATGAGCAGTTCTTC	CASSPGLVEDEQFF
.	TRBV5-5	TRBJ2-5	.	TGTGCCAGCAGCTTGTTGGTGGGGGGACTTGCCCAAGAGACCCAGTACTTC	CASSLLVGGLAQETQYF
.	TRBV7-2	TRBJ2-7	.	TGTGCCAGCAGCCAGAAAGGAGGCCCCTACGAGCAGTACTTC	CASSQKGGPYEQYF
.	TRBV11-3	TRBJ1-1	.	TGTGCCAGCAGCCGCCTAGAGAGTGAAGCTTTCTTT	CASSRLESEAFF
TRBD2	TRBV19	TRBJ2-3	once	TGTGCCAGTAGTATATGGGGGGGGGTTGGAGATACGCAGTATTTT	CASSIWGGVGDTQYF
TRBD1	TRBV4-1	TRBJ1-5	.	TGCGCCAGCAGCCAGGGGACAGCCAATCAGCCCCAGCATTTT	CASSQGTANQPQHF
TRBD1	TRBV27	TRBJ1-1	.	TGTGCCAGCAGTCCAGACAGGGTTGGCACTGAAGCTTTCTTT	CASSPDRVGTEAFF
.	TRBV7-2	TRBJ1-1	.	TGTGCCAGCAGCCGCGGGGGGGGTCTGAACACTGAAGCTTTCTTT	CASSRGGGLNTEAFF
TRBD2	TRBV6-5	TRBJ2-3	.	TGTGCCAGCAGTTACGGACTAGCGAGGACAGATACGCAGTATTTT	CASSYGLARTDTQYF
.	TRBV6-1	TRBJ2-1	.	TGTGCCAGCAGTGAACAGGTACACTCCTACAATGAGCAGTTCTTC	CASSEQVHSYNEQFF
.	TRBV30	TRBJ1-1	.	TGTGCCTGGGCGACAGGCGGAAACACTGAAGCTTTCTTT	CAWATGGNTEAFF
TRBD1	TRBV5-6	TRBJ1-2	.	TGTGCCAGCAGCCGGGGACAGGGGACCTATGGCTACACCTTC	CASSRGQGTYGYTF
.	TRBV28	TRBJ2-1	once	TGTGCCAGCAGTTTATCGGGAAACTCCTACAATGAGCAGTTCTTC	CASSLSGNSYNEQFF
TRBD1	TRBV7-8	TRBJ1-4	once	TGTGCCAGCAATGGGGAACAGGGGATGACTAATGAAAAACTGTTTTTT	CASNGEQGMTNEKLFF
.	TRBV4-1	TRBJ2-1	.	TGCGCCAGCAGCCGGAAGTCCGTGGAGGGTGAGCAGTTCTTC	CASSRKSVEGEQFF
.	TRBV12-3/TRBV12-4	TRBJ1-1	.	TGTGCCAGCAGTTTTCCCTTAGAAGCTTTCTTT	CASSFPLEAFF
.	TRBV11-2	TRBJ2-6	.	TGTGCCAGCAGCTTAGTGGCAGGGGCTGGGGCCAACGTCCTGACTTTC	CASSLVAGAGANVLTF
TRBD1	TRBV28	TRBJ2-1	.	TGTGCCAGCAGTGCCGGGGACAGATACAATGAGCAGTTCTTC	CASSAGDRYNEQFF
TRBD1	TRBV30	TRBJ1-5	few	TGTGCCTGGAGCTCGGACAGGGGTTTTCAGCCCCAGCATTTT	CAWSSDRGFQPQHF
.	TRBV3-1/TRBV3-2	TRBJ1-6	.	TGTGCCAGCAGCCTCTTCCGGGAGGGTGGTGGTTCACCCCTCCACTTT	CASSLFREGGGSPLHF
TRBD2	TRBV2	TRBJ2-7	once	TGTGCCAGCAGTGAGGGTTGGGAGGGTACCTACGAGCAGTACTTC	CASSEGWEGTYEQYF
.	TRBV7-8	TRBJ2-6	.	TGTGCCAGCAGCTTGTTCGGGACACCTCGGCCCTCTGGGGCCAACGTCCTGACTTTC	CASSLFGTPRPSGANVLTF
TRBD1	TRBV7-9	TRBJ1-1	.	TGTGCCAGCAGCCCTAGGGCAGGGGGCTGGAACACTGAAGCTTTCTTT	CASSPRAGGWNTEAFF
TRBD1	TRBV11-3	TRBJ2-7	once	TGTGCCAGCAGCTACGGACAGGGCGACGAGCAGTACTTC	CASSYGQGDEQYF
TRBD2	TRBV6-1	TRBJ2-5	.	TGTGCCAGCAGTAAAGGACTAGCGGGGGGGAGGGAGACCCAGTACTTC	CASSKGLAGGRETQYF
TRBD1	TRBV11-3	TRBJ2-2	once	TGTGCCAGCAGCTTAGATAGCGCCGGGACAGAGAACACCGGGGAGCTGTTTTTT	CASSLDSAGTENTGELFF
.	TRBV19	TRBJ2-1	.	TGTGCCAGTAGTATAGTTCCTTTCTGGGGAGAATTATACAATGAGCAGTTCTTC	CASSIVPFWGELYNEQFF
TRBD1	TRBV5-1	TRBJ2-5	once	TGCGCCAGCAGCGGACAGGGGGCGTATGGGGAGACCCAGTACTTC	CASSGQGAYGETQYF
.	TRBV11-2	TRBJ2-7	.	TGTGCCAGCAGCTTTTCACAGGGTGGCGAGCAGTACTTC	CASSFSQGGEQYF
TRBD1	TRBV30	TRBJ1-2	.	TGTGCCGGGACTACAGGGGTCGGCTACACCTTC	CAGTTGVGYTF
TRBD1	TRBV28	TRBJ2-6	.	TGTGCCAGCAGTTTTCAGGGGGCGGGAGGGGCCAACGTCCTGACTTTC	CASSFQGAGGANVLTF